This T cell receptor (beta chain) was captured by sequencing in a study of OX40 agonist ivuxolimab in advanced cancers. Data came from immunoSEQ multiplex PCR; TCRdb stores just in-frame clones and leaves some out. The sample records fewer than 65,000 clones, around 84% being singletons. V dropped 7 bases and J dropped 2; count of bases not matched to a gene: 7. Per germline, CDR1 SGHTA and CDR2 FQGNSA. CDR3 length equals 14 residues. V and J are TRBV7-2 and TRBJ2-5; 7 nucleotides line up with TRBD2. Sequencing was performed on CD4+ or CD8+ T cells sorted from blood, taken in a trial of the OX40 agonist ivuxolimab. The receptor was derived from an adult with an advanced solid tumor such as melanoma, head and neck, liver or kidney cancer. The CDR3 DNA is TGTGCCAGCACCCGACGGGGACTACAAGAGACCCAGTACTTC. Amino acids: CASTRRGLQETQYF. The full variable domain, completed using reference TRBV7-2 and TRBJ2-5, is GAGVSQSPSNKVTEKGKDVELRCDPISGHTALYWYRQSLGQGLEFLIYFQGNSAPDKSGLPSDRFSAERTGGSVSTLTIQRTQQEDSAVYLCASTRRGLQETQYFGPGTRLLVL.